The 7 T cell receptor beta chains below all came from one sample that was sequenced in a study of regulatory T cells in long-lasting Graves disease. In building TCR beta libraries, iRepertoire HTBI primers were used together with Arm-PCR of CDR3 regions. TCRdb re-analysed the multiplex PCR reads in MiXCR, keeping a single row per CDR3 protein. The profile shows over 500,000 distinct CDR3 sequences, 15% to 20% of them singletons. Noted time point: newly diagnosed GD, antithyroid drugs for less than 3 months. Generation of the TCR library employed RNA extracted from PBMCs. These data were also reused for a study on T cells in Graves' hyperthyroidism and ophthalmopathy.

This specimen consisted of peripheral blood mononuclear cells (PBMCs), obtained at new diagnosis, from a patient treated with antithyroid drugs. The receptors shown here come from a woman aged 25 to 39 with Graves disease.

This clonotype came up many times. The chain is built from TRBV9 and TRBJ1-2; D ambiguous. This CDR3 is built from 14 residues. V lost 4 bases and J 8 bases, leaving 18 bases between the germline ends. Germline V CDR1 and CDR2: SGDLS, YYNGEE. The CDR3 spells CASSTLSRVEGYTF. In DNA form, the CDR3 reads TGTGCCAGCAGCACCTTAAGTAGGGTAGAGGGCTACACCTTC. The variable domain in full, completed from reference TRBV9 and TRBJ1-2, reads DSGVTQTPKHLITATGQRVTLRCSPRSGDLSVYWYQQSLDQGLQFLIQYYNGEERAKGNILERFSAQQFPDLHSELNLSSLELGDSALYFCASSTLSRVEGYTFGSGTRLTVV.

This clonotype has at least ten counts. The rearrangement links TRBV7-9 to TRBJ2-5, with 7 bases lining up with TRBD2. Losses at the gene ends were 4 bases for V and 5 bases for J; bases not matched to a gene: 10. The CDR3 is made up of 15 amino acids. Germline V gives CDR1 SEHNR, CDR2 FQNEAQ (reference sequence). CDR3 coding DNA: TGTGCCAGCAGCTCCTCGGGGGGAAGGTGGGAGACCCAGTACTTC. Translated: CASSSSGGRWETQYF.

Remarks on this clonotype: This may be a read error, as it is one base from a much larger clone. The V call is TRBV30, the J call TRBJ2-7, with D uncertain. Germline loops: CDR1 GTSNPN, CDR2 SVGIG (reference sequence). The CDR3 covers 11 residues. This CDR3 reads CAWSGSYEQCF. The CDR3 DNA reads TGTGCCTGGAGTGGTAGTTACGAGCAGTGCTTC.

This sequence joins TRBV20-1 and TRBJ2-7, with D perhaps TRBD1 (6 bases). Trimming removed 0 bases at V and 0 bases at J, with 15 bases between. The CDR3 sequence is 16 residues long. CDR1 DFQATT and CDR2 SNEGSKA come from the germline V gene (reference sequence). The CDR3 nucleotides are TGCAGTGCTAGAGATCCGGGGAAAGGGGGCTCCTACGAGCAGTACTTC. This encodes CSARDPGKGGSYEQYF.

This clonotype was seen many times. This rearrangement joins TRBV12-3 or TRBV12-4 to TRBJ2-2, with TRBD2 identical over 8 bases. The CDR3 runs 14 residues. With V trimmed by 4 bases and J by 5 bases, 3 bases remained unmatched. The CDR3 protein is CASSYAGGTGELFF. CDR3 bases: TGTGCCAGCAGTTACGCGGGGGGTACCGGGGAGCTGTTTTTT.

This clonotype was observed many times. The chain couples TRBV7-9 to TRBJ2-6, with 10 bases matching TRBD1. Germline V CDR1 and CDR2: SEHNR, FQNEAQ (reference sequence). V lost 5 bases, J lost 3 bases, and 4 bases stayed unmatched. This CDR3 region has 16 residues. The CDR3 DNA follows: TGTGCCAGCAGCCCGGGACAGGGGAGTGGGGCCAACGTCCTGACTTTC. Encoded protein: CASSPGQGSGANVLTF.

Of note for this clonotype: One base away lies a much larger clone, so this may be a sequencing read error. The J gene is TRBJ2-7, the V gene TRBV28; 8 bases align to TRBD2. Trimming at V came to 8 bases and at J to 2 bases, leaving 2 bases not matched to a gene. The CDR3 covers 12 residues. Germline lookup yields CDR1 MDHEN and CDR2 SYDVKM. CDR3: CASQAGAYEQYF. The DNA for the CDR3 is TGTGCCAGCCAAGCGGGGGCCTACGAGCAGTACTTC.